This T cell receptor (beta chain) derives from a study of OX40 agonist ivuxolimab in advanced cancers. Germline loops: CDR1 SGHAT, CDR2 FQNNGV. This CDR3 is built from 17 residues. Between the trimmed V and J ends, which lost 3 bases and 0 bases, there was a span of 16 bases. Method: immunoSEQ multiplex PCR; TCRdb's copy keeps in-frame clones and lacks some. The sample includes around 31,000 clones, around 90% seen only once; the top ten take around 5%. This clonotype was obtained from an adult with an advanced solid tumor such as melanoma, head and neck, liver or kidney cancer. This chain connects TRBV11-2 to TRBJ2-3; D is unresolved. Sequencing was performed on CD4+ or CD8+ T cells sorted from blood, taken in a trial of the OX40 agonist ivuxolimab. The CDR3, as DNA: TGTGCCAGCAGCTTCCCCCTAATTGGGCTTAGCACAGATACGCAGTATTTT. Amino acid sequence: CASSFPLIGLSTDTQYF.